Listed below are T cell receptor beta chains from one sample, sequenced in a study of cytomegalovirus exposure and HLA in healthy donors. Assay: immunoSEQ multiplex PCR; the TCRdb copy retains only in-frame clones and omits some. The specimen's table records approximately 180,000 clones. The source material was PBMCs. These receptors were taken from a man aged 25-40 years in good health and CMV-seronegative. Each CDR3 is given with its conserved first and last residue.

v_gene	j_gene	CDR3aa
TRBV5-6	TRBJ1-5	CASSSRQGLQPQHF
TRBV7-6	TRBJ1-5	CASSLLSGVNQPQHF
TRBV23-1	TRBJ1-4	CASSHERAREKLFF
TRBV20-1	TRBJ1-1	CSASKRTEAFF
TRBV6-1	TRBJ1-1	CASSDPGNGLPEAFF
TRBV2	TRBJ2-1	CARETSGGGYNEQFF
TRBV4-1	TRBJ2-7	CASSQEGQGPLGYEQYF
TRBV30	TRBJ1-5	CAWSIQGFRRPQHF
TRBV19	TRBJ2-3	CATLGRGPWDTQYF
TRBV28	TRBJ2-3	CASSLQGRTDTQYF
TRBV4-2	TRBJ2-1	CASSQEAASGYNEQFF
TRBV9	TRBJ1-2	CASSGSPLRRVANYGYTF
TRBV6-5	TRBJ2-5	CASSTINQRGTQYF
TRBV5-6	TRBJ1-1	CASSLEGGGRTEAFF
TRBV9	TRBJ1-3	CASSVAPTTVSGNTIYF